What follows is one TCR beta chain and its context. These data come from a study of blood T cell repertoires in COVID-19. The ends were cut back, 5 bases at V and 6 bases at J, with 16 bases in the middle. CDR3 length equals 15 residues. The V gene's germline CDR1 is LNHDA and CDR2 SQIVND (reference sequence). Original data processing: Estimation of nucleated cell counts was performed using reference gene primer amplification. Some clones are missing from TCRdb's copy, which holds only in-frame ones; the method was immunoSEQ multiplex PCR. V, J and clone size derive from that table, while D and trimming were established from the DNA sequence. The sample yields approximately 250,000 clones, roughly 80% seen once.

The clonotype was recovered from a woman between 50 and 59 years old with acute or convalescent COVID-19. The material sequenced was peripheral blood. This chain connects TRBV19 to TRBJ2-2; D possibly corresponds to TRBD2 (5 bases). This CDR3 reads CASSSSGIGSGELFF. The CDR3 DNA is TGTGCCAGTAGTTCCTCGGGAATTGGGTCCGGGGAGCTGTTTTTT.